These 19 T cell receptor beta chains were all obtained from the same sample, sequenced in a study of T cell responses to AZD1222 COVID-19 vaccine. This table comes from immunoSEQ multiplex PCR, and its TCRdb copy is limited to in-frame clones, with some not included. The sample yields about 120,000 clones, approximately 90% seen once. The sequenced sample was peripheral blood, obtained on day 0 of AZD1222 vaccination. The receptors were gathered from an adult in good health.

This chain connects TRBV19 to TRBJ2-3, with 15 bases matching TRBD2. The CDR3 runs to 19 residues. With V trimmed by 6 bases and J by 0 bases, 10 bases remained unmatched. Germline values: CDR1 LNHDA, CDR2 SQIVND (reference sequence). The CDR3 region is CASSVTGTSGGPSTDTQYF. CDR3 DNA sequence: TGTGCCAGTAGCGTTACCGGGACTAGCGGGGGGCCTAGCACAGATACGCAGTATTTT.

The rearrangement uses TRBV7-8 and TRBJ1-1, with 8 bases aligning to TRBD1. The germline V gene encodes CDR1 SGHVS and CDR2 FQNEAQ. This CDR3 contains 12 residues. The V and J ends lost 5 bases and 7 bases, in that order; junction bases with no gene match: 3. The CDR3 sequence is CASSKDRVEAFF. The DNA of the CDR3 is TGTGCCAGCAGCAAGGACAGGGTTGAAGCTTTCTTT.

J is TRBJ1-4 and V is TRBV7-2; tentative D call: TRBD1 (6 bases). This CDR3 region has 14 residues. Per the germline V gene, CDR1 is SGHTA and CDR2 is FQGNSA. Deletions cut 5 bases from V and 7 bases from J, with 14 bases between. In DNA form, the CDR3 reads TGTGCCAGCAGCCCCGAGGGGGGGCGTGAAAAACTGTTTTTT. It yields the protein CASSPEGGREKLFF.

The V gene is TRBV30, the J gene TRBJ1-1; D perhaps matches TRBD1 (5 bases). Per germline, CDR1 GTSNPN and CDR2 SVGIG (reference sequence). The CDR3 covers 17 residues. With 5 bases removed from V and 5 bases from J, the gap between germline ends came to 27 bases. CDR3 nucleotide sequence: TGTGCCTGGGTTGAGGCCTGGGGGGGTATTACAATGACTGAAGCTTTCTTT. Translated, it gives CAWVEAWGGITMTEAFF.

J is TRBJ2-2 and V is TRBV6-5; 10 nucleotides match TRBD2. The V gene end was trimmed by 0 bases and the J gene end by 6 bases; junction bases not matched to a gene: 1. CDR1 is MNHEY and CDR2 is SVGAGI in the germline V gene. This CDR3 spans 15 amino acids. CDR3: CASSYSSGGAGELFF. The CDR3 nucleotides read TGTGCCAGCAGTTACTCGAGCGGGGGGGCCGGGGAGCTGTTTTTT.

This clone was counted a single time. The gene calls are TRBV7-8 and TRBJ1-6, with 7 bases matching TRBD1. The CDR3 covers 15 residues. CDR1 is SGHVS, CDR2 FQNEAQ, per germline. The junction had 11 bases not matched to a gene; V was cut back by 5 bases and J by 10 bases. CDR3 region: CASSPRTGPGSPLHF. The CDR3 nucleotides are TGTGCCAGCAGCCCGAGGACAGGCCCAGGATCACCCCTCCACTTT.

V is TRBV13 and J is TRBJ2-5; D is unclear. This CDR3 region has 15 residues. V was trimmed by 0 bases and J by 1 base, leaving 9 bases between them. The V gene's germline CDR1 is PRHDT and CDR2 FYEKMQ (reference sequence). CDR3 protein: CASSLGLGVQETQYF. CDR3 DNA sequence: TGTGCCAGCAGCTTAGGCCTGGGCGTCCAAGAGACCCAGTACTTC.

The chain links TRBV3-1 (or the pseudogene TRBV3-2) to TRBJ1-6, with a possible D match to TRBD1 (5 bases). Trimming shortened V by 1 base and J by 8 bases, and 12 bases separated the two germline ends. CDR3 length equals 15 residues. The germline gives CDR1 LGHDT, CDR2 YNNKEL (reference sequence). The CDR3 nucleotides are TGTGCCAGCAGCCAAGGGTACGGGGACGATTCACCCCTCCACTTT. Translation: CASSQGYGDDSPLHF.

The genes are TRBV2 and TRBJ2-1; 8 nucleotides match TRBD1. J was trimmed by 0 bases and V by 6 bases; bases with no gene match: 1. The germline gives CDR1 SNHLY, CDR2 FYNNEI. The CDR3 sequence is 14 residues long. CDR3 nucleotides: TGTGCCAGCAGGGGACAGGCCTCCTACAATGAGCAGTTCTTC. Translated: CASRGQASYNEQFF.

The J gene is TRBJ2-2, the V gene TRBV7-2, with 14 nucleotides matching TRBD2. Trimming cost V 6 bases and J 4 bases; bases outside gene matches: 7. The CDR3 loop spans 17 amino acids. The germline V gene has CDR1 SGHTA and CDR2 FQGNSA. CDR3 in DNA: TGTGCCAGCAGACGACTAGCGGGAGGGAGGGGCACCGGGGAGCTGTTTTTT. This encodes CASRRLAGGRGTGELFF.

The chain uses TRBV19 and TRBJ2-3, with TRBD1 matching over 7 bases. The CDR3 runs to 14 residues. V shed 6 bases, J shed 4 bases, and the junction held 7 bases outside the gene matches. Germline CDR1 is LNHDA and CDR2 is SQIVND (reference sequence). Here the CDR3 DNA reads TGTGCCAGTAGATCGAGGGGGCGCGCAGATACGCAGTATTTT. Translated: CASRSRGRADTQYF.

V gene TRBV12-3 or TRBV12-4 combines with J gene TRBJ1-2; maybe TRBD1 (6 bases). Trimming stripped 6 bases from V and 4 bases from J, with 12 bases between. The CDR3 consists of 13 residues. DNA of the CDR3: TGTGCCAGCAGGGTGACAGGTACCTATGGCTACACCTTC. Protein sequence: CASRVTGTYGYTF.

The V gene is TRBV5-1, the J gene TRBJ1-1, with D perhaps matching TRBD1 (5 bases). The V end lost 4 bases, the J end lost 2 bases, and 18 bases lay between the germline ends. The CDR3 totals 16 residues. Per germline, CDR1 SGHRS and CDR2 YFSETQ. CDR3: CASSVGGRKINTEAFF. Written as DNA, the CDR3 is TGCGCCAGCAGCGTGGGGGGTCGGAAAATCAACACTGAAGCTTTCTTT.

The J gene is TRBJ1-1, the V gene TRBV2; D is undetermined. This CDR3 contains 15 residues. Germline loops: CDR1 SNHLY, CDR2 FYNNEI. V dropped 4 bases and J dropped 4 bases, with 16 bases sitting between them. The CDR3 reads CASSVQVALGTEAFF. In nucleotides, the CDR3 is TGTGCCAGCAGTGTGCAGGTGGCCCTAGGCACTGAAGCTTTCTTT.

CDR3 sequence reads: CASSYGAGTGANVLTF. DNA for the CDR3: TGTGCCAGCAGTTACGGGGCGGGGACTGGGGCCAACGTCCTGACTTTC. The J gene is TRBJ2-6, the V gene TRBV6-5; D is possibly TRBD2 (6 bases). The CDR3 has 16 amino acids. Germline V gene sequence: CDR1 MNHEY, CDR2 SVGAGI. V shed 2 bases and J shed 2 bases, with 10 bases lying between them.

The chain uses TRBV19 and TRBJ2-7, with 10 bases lining up with TRBD1. CDR1 and CDR2 from the germline V gene are LNHDA and SQIVND (reference sequence). V was clipped by 4 bases and J by 2 bases; unmatched bases: 17. The CDR3 runs 19 residues. CDR3 amino acids: CASSRGLWGLTGGTYEQYF. As DNA, the CDR3 is TGTGCCAGTAGTAGGGGGCTTTGGGGCCTGACAGGGGGCACCTACGAGCAGTACTTC.

This chain joins TRBV6-5 and TRBJ1-1; 8 bases are shared with TRBD1. V dropped 6 bases and J dropped 0; count of bases not matched to a gene: 0. Germline assignment: CDR1 MNHEY and CDR2 SVGAGI. CDR3 size: 13 residues. CDR3 region: CASRGQVNTEAFF. The DNA for the CDR3 is TGTGCCAGCAGGGGACAGGTGAACACTGAAGCTTTCTTT.

The gene calls are TRBV12-3 or TRBV12-4 and TRBJ2-5; TRBD1 or TRBD2 may be the D gene (7 bases each). This CDR3 region has 13 residues. V was cut by 8 bases and J by 3 bases, with 13 bases left in between. In DNA form, the CDR3 reads TGTGCCAGCGGCTCAGGGGGGGAAGAGACCCAGTACTTC. Amino acid sequence: CASGSGGEETQYF.

V is TRBV5-1 and J is TRBJ2-3; D may be TRBD1 (6 bases). The germline gives CDR1 SGHRS, CDR2 YFSETQ. Trimming removed 0 bases at V and 4 bases at J, with 12 bases between. The CDR3 sequence is 15 residues long. CDR3 region: CASSLAQGGPDTQYF. CDR3 coding DNA: TGCGCCAGCAGCTTGGCACAGGGTGGCCCAGATACGCAGTATTTT.